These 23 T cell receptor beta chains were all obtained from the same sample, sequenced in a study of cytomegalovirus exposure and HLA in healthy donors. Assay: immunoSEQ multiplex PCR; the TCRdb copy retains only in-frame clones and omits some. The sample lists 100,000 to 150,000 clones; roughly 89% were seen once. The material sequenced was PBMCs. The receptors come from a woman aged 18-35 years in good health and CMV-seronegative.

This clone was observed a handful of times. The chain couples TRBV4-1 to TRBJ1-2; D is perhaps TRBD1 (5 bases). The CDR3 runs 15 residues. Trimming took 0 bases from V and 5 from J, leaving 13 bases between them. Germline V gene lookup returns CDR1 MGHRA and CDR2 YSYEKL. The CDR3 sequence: CASSQEGRVDYGYTF. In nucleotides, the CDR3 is TGCGCCAGCAGCCAAGAGGGCAGGGTAGATTATGGCTACACCTTC.

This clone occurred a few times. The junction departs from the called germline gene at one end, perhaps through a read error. The CDR3 DNA follows: TGTGCCACCAGTGGTGAAGAGCCCTACGAGCAGTACTTC. This encodes CATSGEEPYEQYF. This chain connects TRBV6-1 to TRBJ2-7; D not resolved. This CDR3 is 13 amino acids long. Germline CDR1 and CDR2: MNHNS and SASEGT.

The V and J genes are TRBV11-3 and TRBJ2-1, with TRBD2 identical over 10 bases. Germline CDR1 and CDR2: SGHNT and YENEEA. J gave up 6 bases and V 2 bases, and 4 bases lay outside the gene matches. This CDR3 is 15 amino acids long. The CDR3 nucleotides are TGTGCCAGCAGCTTACGGGCTAGCGGGAGCAATGAGCAGTTCTTC. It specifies CASSLRASGSNEQFF.

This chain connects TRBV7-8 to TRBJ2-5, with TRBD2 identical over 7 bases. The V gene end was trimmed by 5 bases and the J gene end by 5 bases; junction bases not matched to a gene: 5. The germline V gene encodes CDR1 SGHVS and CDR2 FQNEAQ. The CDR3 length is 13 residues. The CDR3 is CASSLWGGETQYF. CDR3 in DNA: TGTGCCAGCAGCCTATGGGGGGGTGAGACCCAGTACTTC.

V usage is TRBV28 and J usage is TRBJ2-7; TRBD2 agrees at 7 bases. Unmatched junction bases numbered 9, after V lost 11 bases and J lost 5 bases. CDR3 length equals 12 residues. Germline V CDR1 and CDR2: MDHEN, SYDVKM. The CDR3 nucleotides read TGTGCCGTCGTCGGGAGGTTCCACGAGCAGTACTTC. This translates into CAVVGRFHEQYF.

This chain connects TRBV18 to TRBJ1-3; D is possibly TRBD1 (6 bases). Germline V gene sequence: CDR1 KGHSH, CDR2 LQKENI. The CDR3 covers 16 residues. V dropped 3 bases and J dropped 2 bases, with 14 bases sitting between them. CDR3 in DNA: TGTGCCAGCTCACCGGAAACCCCAGGGGCTGGAAACACCATATATTTT. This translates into CASSPETPGAGNTIYF.

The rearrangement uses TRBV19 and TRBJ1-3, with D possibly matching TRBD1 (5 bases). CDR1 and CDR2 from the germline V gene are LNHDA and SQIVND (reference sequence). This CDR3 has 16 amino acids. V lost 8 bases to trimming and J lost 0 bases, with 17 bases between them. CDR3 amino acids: CASGGLLISSGNTIYF. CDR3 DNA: TGTGCCAGTGGGGGACTGCTTATTAGCTCTGGAAACACCATATATTTT.

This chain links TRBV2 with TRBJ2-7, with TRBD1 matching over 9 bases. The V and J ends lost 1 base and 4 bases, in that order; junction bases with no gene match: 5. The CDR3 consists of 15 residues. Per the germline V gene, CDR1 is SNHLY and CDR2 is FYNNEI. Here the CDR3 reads CASSEGDRDGYEQYF. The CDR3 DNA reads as TGTGCCAGCAGTGAAGGGGACAGGGATGGATACGAGCAGTACTTC.

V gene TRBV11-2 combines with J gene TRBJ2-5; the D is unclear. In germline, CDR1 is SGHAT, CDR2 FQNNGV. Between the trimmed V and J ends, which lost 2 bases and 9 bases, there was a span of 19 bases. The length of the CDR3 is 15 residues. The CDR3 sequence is CASSLKTGPQVPQYF. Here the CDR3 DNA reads TGTGCCAGCAGCTTAAAAACTGGTCCCCAAGTGCCCCAGTACTTC.

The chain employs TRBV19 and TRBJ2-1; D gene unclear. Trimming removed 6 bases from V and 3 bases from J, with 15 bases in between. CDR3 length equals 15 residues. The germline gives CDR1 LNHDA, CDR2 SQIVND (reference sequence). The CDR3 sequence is CASSPGRPDYNEQFF. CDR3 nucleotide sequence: TGTGCCAGTAGCCCTGGCAGGCCCGACTACAATGAGCAGTTCTTC. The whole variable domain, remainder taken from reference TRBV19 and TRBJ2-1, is DGGITQSPKYLFRKEGQNVTLSCEQNLNHDAMYWYRQDPGQGLRLIYYSQIVNDFQKGDIAEGYSVSREKKESFPLTVTSAQKNPTAFYLCASSPGRPDYNEQFFGPGTRLTVL.

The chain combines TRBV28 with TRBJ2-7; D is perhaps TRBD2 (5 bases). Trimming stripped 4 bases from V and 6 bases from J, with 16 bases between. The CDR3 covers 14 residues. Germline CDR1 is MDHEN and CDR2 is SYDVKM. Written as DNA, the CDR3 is TGTGCCAGCAGTTCCCCGGTCGACCGGGGCGAGCAGTACTTC. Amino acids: CASSSPVDRGEQYF.

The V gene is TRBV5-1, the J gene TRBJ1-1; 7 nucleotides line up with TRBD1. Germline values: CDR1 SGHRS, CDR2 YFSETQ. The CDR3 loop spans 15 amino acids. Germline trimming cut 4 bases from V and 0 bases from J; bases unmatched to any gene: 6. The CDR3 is CASSATGTVNTEAFF. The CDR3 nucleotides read TGCGCCAGCAGCGCCACCGGGACAGTGAACACTGAAGCTTTCTTT. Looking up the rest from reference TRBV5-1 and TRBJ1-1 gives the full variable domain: KAGVTQTPRYLIKTRGQQVTLSCSPISGHRSVSWYQQTPGQGLQFLFEYFSETQRNKGNFPGRFSGRQFSNSRSEMNVSTLELGDSALYLCASSATGTVNTEAFFGQGTRLTVV.

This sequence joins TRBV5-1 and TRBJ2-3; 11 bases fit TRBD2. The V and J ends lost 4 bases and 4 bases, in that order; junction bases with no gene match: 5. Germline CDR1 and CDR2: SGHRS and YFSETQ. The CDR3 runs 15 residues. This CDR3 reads CASSRTSGSPDTQYF. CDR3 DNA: TGCGCCAGCAGCCGCACTAGCGGGAGTCCAGATACGCAGTATTTT.

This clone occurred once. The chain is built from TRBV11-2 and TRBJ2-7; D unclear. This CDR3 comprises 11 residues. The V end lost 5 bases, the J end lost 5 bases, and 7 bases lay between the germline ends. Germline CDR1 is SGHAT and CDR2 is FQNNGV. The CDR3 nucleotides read TGTGCCAGCAGCCAAACGGACGAGCAGTACTTC. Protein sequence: CASSQTDEQYF.

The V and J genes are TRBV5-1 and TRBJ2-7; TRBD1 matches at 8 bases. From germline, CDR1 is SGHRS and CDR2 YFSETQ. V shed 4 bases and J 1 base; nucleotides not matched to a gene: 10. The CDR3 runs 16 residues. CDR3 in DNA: TGCGCCAGCAGCCAGTCAGGGGGCGCGCCATCCTACGAGCAGTACTTC. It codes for CASSQSGGAPSYEQYF.

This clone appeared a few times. The chain's CDR3 is CATRPSWGFNYGYTF. The CDR3 DNA is TGTGCCACCAGACCATCTTGGGGCTTCAACTATGGCTACACCTTC. V usage is TRBV27 and J usage is TRBJ1-2, with D perhaps matching TRBD1 (5 bases). The CDR3 consists of 15 residues. Trimming left V 10 bases short and J 2 bases short, with 20 bases between. Germline V gene lookup returns CDR1 MNHEY and CDR2 SMNVEV (reference sequence).

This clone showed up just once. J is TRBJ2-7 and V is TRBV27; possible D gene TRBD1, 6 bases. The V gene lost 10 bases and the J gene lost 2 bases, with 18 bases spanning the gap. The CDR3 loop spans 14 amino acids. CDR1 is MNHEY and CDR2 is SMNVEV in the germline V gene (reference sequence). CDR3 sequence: CATGPTGIPYEQYF. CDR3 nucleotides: TGTGCCACCGGGCCGACAGGAATCCCCTACGAGCAGTACTTC.

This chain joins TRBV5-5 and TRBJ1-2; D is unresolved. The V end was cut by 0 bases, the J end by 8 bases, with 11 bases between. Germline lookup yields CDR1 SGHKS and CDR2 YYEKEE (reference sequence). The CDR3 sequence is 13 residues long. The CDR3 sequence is CASSLAKNLGYTF. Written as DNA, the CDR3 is TGTGCCAGCAGCTTGGCGAAAAATCTAGGCTACACCTTC.

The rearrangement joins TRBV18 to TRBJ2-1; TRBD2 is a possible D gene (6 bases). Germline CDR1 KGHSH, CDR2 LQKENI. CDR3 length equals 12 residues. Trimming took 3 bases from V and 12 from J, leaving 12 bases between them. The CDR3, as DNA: TGTGCCAGCTCACCCCGACTAGACGCGCAGTTCTTC. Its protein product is CASSPRLDAQFF. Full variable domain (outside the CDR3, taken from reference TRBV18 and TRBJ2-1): NAGVMQNPRHLVRRRGQEARLRCSPMKGHSHVYWYRQLPEEGLKFMVYLQKENIIDESGMPKERFSAEFPKEGPSILRIQQVVRGDSAAYFCASSPRLDAQFFGPGTRLTVL.

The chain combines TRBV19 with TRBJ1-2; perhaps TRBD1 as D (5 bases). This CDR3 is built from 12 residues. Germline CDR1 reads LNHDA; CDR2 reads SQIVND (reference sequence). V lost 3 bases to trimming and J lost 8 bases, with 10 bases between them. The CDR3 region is CASSIGGMGYTF. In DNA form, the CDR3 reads TGTGCCAGTAGTATCGGGGGGATGGGCTACACCTTC.

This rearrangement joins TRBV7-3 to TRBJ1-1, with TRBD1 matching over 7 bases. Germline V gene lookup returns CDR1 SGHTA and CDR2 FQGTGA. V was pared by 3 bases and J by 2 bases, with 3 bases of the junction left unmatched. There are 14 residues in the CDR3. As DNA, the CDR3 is TGTGCCAGCAGCTTTGGGACAGAAAACACTGAAGCTTTCTTT. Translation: CASSFGTENTEAFF. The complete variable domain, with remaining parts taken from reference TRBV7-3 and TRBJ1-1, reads GAGVSQTPSNKVTEKGKYVELRCDPISGHTALYWYRQSLGQGPEFLIYFQGTGAADDSGLPNDRFFAVRPEGSVSTLKIQRTERGDSAVYLCASSFGTENTEAFFGQGTRLTVV.

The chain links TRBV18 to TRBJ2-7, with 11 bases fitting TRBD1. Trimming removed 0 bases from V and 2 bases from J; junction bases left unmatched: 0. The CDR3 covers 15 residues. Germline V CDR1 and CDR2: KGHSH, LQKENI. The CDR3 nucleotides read TGTGCCAGCTCACCACCGGGACAGGGGGCCTACGAGCAGTACTTC. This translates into CASSPPGQGAYEQYF.

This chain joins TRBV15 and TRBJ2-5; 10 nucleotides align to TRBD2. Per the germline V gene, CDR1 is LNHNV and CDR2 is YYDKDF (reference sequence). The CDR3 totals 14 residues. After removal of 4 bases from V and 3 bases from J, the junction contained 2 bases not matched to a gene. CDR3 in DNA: TGTGCCACCAGCAAAAGCGGGAGGGAAGAGACCCAGTACTTC. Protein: CATSKSGREETQYF.